Described below is a single TCR beta chain sequence and its context. This CDR3 comprises 15 residues. Per the germline V gene, CDR1 is SNHLY and CDR2 is FYNNEI. V was clipped by 6 bases and J by 6 bases, with 15 bases between them. This entry belongs to a study of blood T cell repertoires in COVID-19. Measured with immunoSEQ multiplex PCR; TCRdb has only the in-frame clones, and not every one. The sample carries over 250,000 clones, approximately 83% recorded once. This sequence originates from a woman in her 70s with acute or convalescent COVID-19. Sequencing was done on a sample of peripheral blood. The chain combines TRBV2 with TRBJ1-6, with D perhaps matching TRBD1 (6 bases). The CDR3 loop reads CASRSTGISNSPLHF. CDR3 sequence (DNA): TGTGCCAGCAGGTCTACAGGGATCAGTAATTCACCCCTCCACTTT.